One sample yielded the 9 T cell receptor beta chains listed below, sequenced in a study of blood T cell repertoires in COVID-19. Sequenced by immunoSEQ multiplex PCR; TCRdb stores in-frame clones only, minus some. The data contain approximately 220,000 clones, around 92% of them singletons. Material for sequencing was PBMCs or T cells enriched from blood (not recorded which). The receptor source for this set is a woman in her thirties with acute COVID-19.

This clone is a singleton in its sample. The CDR3 sequence: CASTPRDLFLYGYTF. CDR3 DNA: TGTGCCAGTACCCCTCGGGACTTATTTCTCTATGGCTACACCTTC. The chain uses TRBV19 and TRBJ1-2; a weak D match, TRBD1 (5 bases). The CDR3 consists of 15 residues. Trimming cost V 7 bases and J 4 bases, with 19 bases left between them. CDR1 and CDR2 from the germline V gene are LNHDA and SQIVND (reference sequence).

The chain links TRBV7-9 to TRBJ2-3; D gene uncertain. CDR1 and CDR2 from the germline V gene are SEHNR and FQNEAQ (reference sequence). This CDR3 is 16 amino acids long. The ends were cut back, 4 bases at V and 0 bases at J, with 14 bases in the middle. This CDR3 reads CASSSSLLASTDTQYF. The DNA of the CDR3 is TGTGCCAGCAGCTCCAGTTTGTTAGCTAGCACAGATACGCAGTATTTT.

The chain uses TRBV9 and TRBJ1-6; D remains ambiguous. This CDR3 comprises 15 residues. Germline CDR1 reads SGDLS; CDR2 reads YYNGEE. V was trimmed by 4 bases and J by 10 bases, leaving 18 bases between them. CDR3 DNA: TGTGCCAGCAGCCCTCGAACCCATAGTGTCTCACCCCTCCACTTT. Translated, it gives CASSPRTHSVSPLHF.

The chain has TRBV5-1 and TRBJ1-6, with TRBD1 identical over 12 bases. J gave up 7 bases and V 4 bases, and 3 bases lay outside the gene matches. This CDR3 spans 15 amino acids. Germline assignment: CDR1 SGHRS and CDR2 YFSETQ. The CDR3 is CASSRGQGANSPLHF. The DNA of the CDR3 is TGCGCCAGCAGCCGGGGACAGGGGGCGAATTCACCCCTCCACTTT.

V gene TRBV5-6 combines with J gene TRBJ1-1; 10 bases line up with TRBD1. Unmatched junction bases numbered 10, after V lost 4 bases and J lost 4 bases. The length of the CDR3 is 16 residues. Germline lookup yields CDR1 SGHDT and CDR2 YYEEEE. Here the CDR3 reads CASSRDRGEWSTEAFF. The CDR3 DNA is TGTGCCAGCAGCCGGGACAGGGGTGAATGGAGCACTGAAGCTTTCTTT.

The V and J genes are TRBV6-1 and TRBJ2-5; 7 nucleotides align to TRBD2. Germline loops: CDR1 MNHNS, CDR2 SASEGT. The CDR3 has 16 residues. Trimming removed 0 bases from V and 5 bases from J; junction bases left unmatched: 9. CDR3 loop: CASSEASRGFSETQYF. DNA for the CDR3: TGTGCCAGCAGTGAAGCCTCGCGGGGGTTCTCTGAGACCCAGTACTTC.

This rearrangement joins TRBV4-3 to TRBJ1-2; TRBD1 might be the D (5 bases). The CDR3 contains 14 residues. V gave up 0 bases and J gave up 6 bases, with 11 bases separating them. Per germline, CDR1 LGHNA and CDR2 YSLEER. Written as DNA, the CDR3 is TGCGCCAGCAGCCAAGATGGGGCTGGGAATGGCTACACCTTC. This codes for CASSQDGAGNGYTF.

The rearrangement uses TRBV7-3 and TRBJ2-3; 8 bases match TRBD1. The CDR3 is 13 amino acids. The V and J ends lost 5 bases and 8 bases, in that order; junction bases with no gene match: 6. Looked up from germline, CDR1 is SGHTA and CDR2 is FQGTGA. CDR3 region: CASSQPTGGTQYF. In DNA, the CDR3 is TGTGCCAGCAGCCAGCCAACAGGGGGTACGCAGTATTTT. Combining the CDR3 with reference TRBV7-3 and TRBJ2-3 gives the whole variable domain GAGVSQTPSNKVTEKGKYVELRCDPISGHTALYWYRQSLGQGPEFLIYFQGTGAADDSGLPNDRFFAVRPEGSVSTLKIQRTERGDSAVYLCASSQPTGGTQYFGPGTRLTVL.

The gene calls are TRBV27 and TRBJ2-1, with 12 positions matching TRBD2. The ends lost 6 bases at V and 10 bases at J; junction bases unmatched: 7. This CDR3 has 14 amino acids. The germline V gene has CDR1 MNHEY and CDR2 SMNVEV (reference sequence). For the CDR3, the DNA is TGTGCCAGCAGCCTAGCGGGGGGGCCATGGGAGCAGTTCTTC. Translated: CASSLAGGPWEQFF.